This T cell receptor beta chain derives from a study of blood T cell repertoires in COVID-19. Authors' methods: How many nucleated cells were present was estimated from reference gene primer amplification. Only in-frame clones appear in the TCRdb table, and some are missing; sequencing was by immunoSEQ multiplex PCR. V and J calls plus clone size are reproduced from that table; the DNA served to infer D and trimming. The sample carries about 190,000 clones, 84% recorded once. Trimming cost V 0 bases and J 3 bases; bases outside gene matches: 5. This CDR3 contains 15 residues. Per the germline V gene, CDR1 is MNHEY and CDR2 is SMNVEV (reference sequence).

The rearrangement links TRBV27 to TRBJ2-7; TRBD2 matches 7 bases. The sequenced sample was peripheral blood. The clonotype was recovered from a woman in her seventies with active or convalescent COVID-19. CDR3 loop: CASSLSASGYYEQYF. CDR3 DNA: TGTGCCAGCAGTTTATCTGCTAGCGGCTACTACGAGCAGTACTTC.